The entry below gives a single TCR beta chain sequence along with its context. The data are from a study of blood T cell repertoires in COVID-19. Study summary: Samples representing acute and convalescent COVID-19 were sourced from the United States, Italy and Spain. T cells, B-cell-depleted T cells, or PBMCs provided the cDNA or gDNA that served as material.

Original handling: Estimated nucleated cell counts came from reference gene primer amplification. Some clones are missing from TCRdb's copy, which holds only in-frame ones; the method was immunoSEQ multiplex PCR. The V and J calls and clone size come from that table; D and trimming were worked out from the DNA. Found here are around 270,000 clones, roughly 84% of them singletons; the top ten hold 1.5% to 1.9%. This CDR3 spans 14 amino acids. The V gene lost 4 bases and the J gene lost 8 bases, with 17 bases spanning the gap. CDR1 is SGHDN and CDR2 is FVKESK in the germline V gene. The specimen was peripheral blood. The sequence came from a woman aged 40 to 50 who had recovered from COVID-19. The chain carries TRBV14 and TRBJ1-2; D is perhaps TRBD1 (5 bases). CDR3 bases: TGTGCCAGCAGCCGAAACTGGGGGGGAGACGGCTACACCTTC. This translates into CASSRNWGGDGYTF.